This TCR beta chain was profiled in a study of shared clonotypes between healthy human individuals. Splitting the CD4+ cells yielded a CD45RA+ naive subset and a CD45RA-negative memory subset. CDR3 length: 13 residues. Trimming removed 6 bases from V and 5 bases from J, with 10 bases in between. The germline V gene encodes CDR1 MNHNY and CDR2 SVGAGI (reference sequence). This table comes from immunoSEQ multiplex PCR, and its TCRdb copy is limited to in-frame clones, with some not included. The table has hundreds of thousands of clones, around 72% seen once; the top ten hold 10%. The chain has TRBV6-6 and TRBJ2-2, with D perhaps TRBD1 or TRBD2 (6 bases each). Sequenced material: memory CD4+ T cells sorted from blood. Documented subset: CD45RA-negative fraction. The origin of this receptor is a man between 25 and 39 years old in good health. The chain's CDR3 is CASSGGRTGELFF. The CDR3 region has the DNA TGTGCCAGCAGCGGGGGCCGAACCGGGGAGCTGTTTTTT.